This T cell receptor beta chain was captured by sequencing in a study of beta chain features in type 1 diabetes (dated by TCRdb to about 2018). Background on the whole study: Mean age, gender distribution, total cell number and subset yield did not differ between patients and healthy donors. Across all samples, 107,917,701 sorted cells were examined, and cell number per subset correlated strongly with RNA yield. In the study, recently diagnosed type 1 diabetes patients and matched healthy donors were compared on the TCRB repertoires of their sorted circulating CD4+ T cell subsets. Regulatory and stem cell-like memory subsets were isolated from only 8 patients and 8 healthy donors, whereas naive and central memory subsets came from all 30 or so donors. Results the study describes overall, beyond this receptor: Shorter templates might have been favored by PCR, but patient and control samples were amplified and corrected together, so both groups would have been affected equally by any skew. Naive, central memory and regulatory TCRB repertoires appeared to be more alike among patients than among healthy donors. Only small numbers of individuals were included in the HLA sub-analyses, which left unresolved whether HLA type had any influence on TCRB rearrangement. At VDJ recombination sites, patients with type 1 diabetes made fewer insertions and deleted more nucleotides, a pattern implying thymic rearrangement abnormalities. In all four CD4+ subsets, TCRB CDR3 length was moderately but significantly shorter in type 1 diabetes patients. Because cDNA rather than genomic DNA was sequenced, highly expressing activated cells could have been over-represented, although no difference in activation and CD3 levels was found between groups.

From each donor, a single peripheral blood sample of 95 to 150 mL on average was drawn into heparinised tubes. Naive, central memory, regulatory and stem cell-like memory CD4+ T cells were sorted on a BD FACSAria II using a panel including CD45RO, CCR7, CD25, CD127, CD95 and CD27. Every sorted population had a purity above 95%. PBMCs were separated immediately by Lymphoprep density gradient centrifugation and were stained directly, without being cultured. So that batch effects would be minimized, each experiment stained and sorted samples in pairs, pairing one healthy donor with one patient. Concerning this clone itself: Its target antigen remains unknown. No much larger clonotype is one base removed from it; base qualities were not supplied.

The entire isolated RNA was reverse transcribed using the High Capacity cDNA Reverse Transcription Kit, and thus expressed TCRB transcripts were sequenced. Deep immunoSEQ sequencing was applied to naive, central memory and regulatory T cell samples, giving an average of around 4 million total reads per sample. Sorted cells were lysed in RLT buffer, and RNA was extracted using DNase-treated RNeasy Micro or Mini kits according to cell number. Each cell subset was processed separately to prevent cross-contamination, with patient and healthy donor samples processed together. Using the immunoSEQ multiplex PCR, TCRB sequences were amplified from cDNA into 87-bp fragments spanning the CDR3 region. The amplicons were sequenced using the Illumina HiSeq platform. In the original analysis: Synthetic template baselines were used to correct PCR bias computationally, reads within Hamming distance 2 were collapsed together, and singletons that could not be merged were discarded. Reads were aligned against IMGT so that V, D and J genes, CDR3 length and insertions or deletions at six rearrangement sites could be assigned. Within each subset, clonotype counts were normalized to the number of sorted cells before true diversity and Gini coefficients were calculated with the tcR R package. The overlap coefficient, calculated on TCRB nucleotide sequences, was used to measure repertoire sharing. Out-of-frame TCRB sequences from naive cells were analyzed to stand in for the pre-selection repertoire. TCRdb re-hosts the immuneACCESS table, in-frame sequences only. Its copies lack some clones; in the studies checked, an unresolved V gene accounts for under half of them, and the cause for the rest is not known. The V and J calls and clone size come from that table; D and trimming were worked out from the DNA. The sample records under 250,000 clones, roughly 15% of which are singletons. About 0.026% of the sample is taken by the ten largest.

Reading the germline V gene gives CDR1 MRHNA and CDR2 SNTAGT. Including cysteine and phenylalanine, the CDR3 has 16 amino acids. The sequence is cut down to CDR3 DNA, 48 bases in frame from base 1. At the junction V is shortened by 6 bases and J by 2 bases; bases outside the gene matches: 5. The sequence is built from TRBV6-4 and TRBJ2-2; TRBD2 aligns with 11 central bases. The sequencing sample was made of naive CD4+ T cells from blood. Reading the label with the study, this specimen's cell subset or site is: true naive CD4+ T cells. The sequence was collected from a woman between 40 and 50 years old in good health. The nucleotides are TGTGCCAGCAGCCCGACTAGCGGGGCAAACACCGGGGAGCTGTTTTTT. It translates as CASSPTSGANTGELFF.